This entry lists 24 T cell receptor beta chains sequenced from one sample in a study of cytomegalovirus exposure and HLA in healthy donors. Assay used: immunoSEQ multiplex PCR; TCRdb lists only in-frame clones, some missing. The table lists some 130,000 clones, 89% of them singletons. Sequencing used PBMCs. These receptors came from a woman younger than 35 in good health and CMV-seronegative.

The chain combines TRBV11-2 with TRBJ1-2; tentatively, D is TRBD1 (6 bases). Trimming took 1 base from V and 2 from J, leaving 8 bases between them. Per germline, CDR1 SGHAT and CDR2 FQNNGV. The CDR3 runs to 14 residues. The CDR3 coding sequence is TGTGCCAGCAGCTTAGGACAGGAGAACTATGGCTACACCTTC. Translated: CASSLGQENYGYTF.

This chain links TRBV9 with TRBJ1-1, with D possibly being TRBD1 (5 bases). The germline V and J ends were trimmed by 2 bases and 3 bases, with 11 bases remaining between them. The CDR3 contains 14 residues. Germline lookup yields CDR1 SGDLS and CDR2 YYNGEE. Here the CDR3 DNA reads TGTGCCAGCAGCGTGGGTACGGGGGACACTGAAGCTTTCTTT. It specifies CASSVGTGDTEAFF.

The chain joins TRBV10-1 to TRBJ2-3; maybe TRBD1 (6 bases). The germline V gene encodes CDR1 WNHNN and CDR2 SYGVQD (reference sequence). The CDR3 contains 13 residues. Trimming pared 5 bases from V and 2 bases from J, leaving 8 bases between. Here the CDR3 reads CASSRQDTDTQYF. The CDR3 DNA is TGCGCCAGCAGTAGACAGGACACAGATACGCAGTATTTT.

The V gene is TRBV5-6, the J gene TRBJ1-3; D is unclear. The ends were cut back, 4 bases at V and 0 bases at J, with 8 bases in the middle. The length of the CDR3 is 14 residues. Per the germline V gene, CDR1 is SGHDT and CDR2 is YYEEEE. This CDR3 is CASSQTSSGNTIYF. The CDR3 nucleotides are TGTGCCAGCAGCCAGACAAGCTCTGGAAACACCATATATTTT.

The CDR3 loop is CASSLGQGDNEQFF. In nucleotides, the CDR3 is TGTGCCAGCAGCTTAGGGCAGGGGGACAATGAGCAGTTCTTC. V gene TRBV7-3 combines with J gene TRBJ2-1; 7 positions match TRBD1. Germline V gene sequence: CDR1 SGHTA, CDR2 FQGTGA. The CDR3 has 14 residues. J lost 5 bases, V lost 2 bases, and 3 bases had no gene match.

The J gene is TRBJ1-2, the V gene TRBV27; TRBD1 aligns across 7 bases. From germline, CDR1 is MNHEY and CDR2 SMNVEV (reference sequence). Unmatched junction bases numbered 13, after V lost 4 bases and J lost 8 bases. This CDR3 has 15 residues. The CDR3 bases are TGTGCCAGCAGTTGGGGTAGCGGCAGGGGGGCCGGCTACACCTTC. Protein product: CASSWGSGRGAGYTF.

The chain combines TRBV18 with TRBJ2-3; 10 bases are shared with TRBD2. V lost 0 bases, J lost 3 bases, and 6 bases stayed unmatched. CDR3 length: 17 residues. The germline CDR1 and CDR2 sequences are KGHSH and LQKENI. CDR3 sequence (DNA): TGTGCCAGCTCACCACCGGGAGCGGGGGGGCCTACAGATACGCAGTATTTT. It is translated as CASSPPGAGGPTDTQYF.

This chain connects TRBV27 to TRBJ1-5; D remains unclear. The germline CDR1 and CDR2 sequences are MNHEY and SMNVEV (reference sequence). The CDR3 has 13 residues. Deletions cut 5 bases from V and 0 bases from J, with 5 bases between. CDR3: CASSINSNQPQHF. The CDR3 DNA reads as TGTGCCAGCAGTATCAATAGCAATCAGCCCCAGCATTTT.

The V and J genes are TRBV5-1 and TRBJ2-7; unclear D gene. The CDR3 totals 15 residues. V was trimmed by 4 bases and J by 0 bases, leaving 14 bases between them. The germline gives CDR1 SGHRS, CDR2 YFSETQ. CDR3 sequence reads: CASSPLQALSYEQYF. CDR3 bases: TGCGCCAGCAGCCCCCTTCAGGCTCTCTCCTACGAGCAGTACTTC.

This chain connects TRBV6-5 to TRBJ2-2; 8 bases line up with TRBD2. Germline V gene data show CDR1 as MNHEY and CDR2 as SVGAGI. V was clipped by 1 base and J by 6 bases; unmatched bases: 7. CDR3 length equals 16 residues. The CDR3 here is CASSYLAGGVAGELFF. Written as DNA, the CDR3 is TGTGCCAGCAGTTACTTGGCGGGGGGTGTTGCCGGGGAGCTGTTTTTT.

In its sample, this clone was seen once. This rearrangement joins TRBV6-1 to TRBJ2-3; 7 bases match TRBD1. CDR3 length: 14 amino acids. V shed 8 bases, J shed 4 bases, and the junction held 9 bases outside the gene matches. CDR1 is MNHNS, CDR2 SASEGT, per germline. The CDR3 reads CASLRQGGPDTQYF. CDR3 nucleotide sequence: TGTGCCAGCTTAAGACAGGGTGGGCCAGATACGCAGTATTTT.

The chain carries TRBV5-1 and TRBJ2-5; D is unresolved. Germline CDR1 reads SGHRS; CDR2 reads YFSETQ. V was trimmed by 2 bases and J by 0 bases, leaving 5 bases between them. There are 13 residues in the CDR3. CDR3 sequence (DNA): TGCGCCAGCAGCTTCTTCGACCAAGAGACCCAGTACTTC. Its protein product is CASSFFDQETQYF.

The genes are TRBV27 and TRBJ1-1; 8 nucleotides agree with TRBD1. The V and J ends lost 4 bases and 3 bases, in that order; junction bases with no gene match: 7. The CDR3 runs 15 residues. Per germline, CDR1 MNHEY and CDR2 SMNVEV (reference sequence). This chain's CDR3 is CASSWGPTGDTEAFF. The CDR3 DNA reads TGTGCCAGCAGTTGGGGCCCGACAGGGGACACTGAAGCTTTCTTT.

This rearrangement joins TRBV15 to TRBJ2-1; unclear D gene. Trimming removed 1 base from V and 7 bases from J, with 8 bases in between. From germline, CDR1 is LNHNV and CDR2 YYDKDF (reference sequence). The CDR3 covers 13 residues. The CDR3 DNA sequence: TGTGCCACCAGCAGAGCGCTAGGAAATGAGCAGTTCTTC. This translates into CATSRALGNEQFF.

The chain couples TRBV7-6 to TRBJ2-1, with TRBD1 matching 9 bases. Germline trimming cut 4 bases from V and 7 bases from J; bases unmatched to any gene: 2. This CDR3 region has 13 residues. Germline assignment: CDR1 SGHVS and CDR2 FNYEAQ. In DNA form, the CDR3 reads TGTGCCAGCAGCTCCGGACAGGGGAATGAGCAGTTCTTC. Translating it yields CASSSGQGNEQFF.

The chain couples TRBV11-2 to TRBJ2-3; a possible D gene is TRBD1 (6 bases). The germline V gene has CDR1 SGHAT and CDR2 FQNNGV. V shed 4 bases and J shed 8 bases, with 13 bases lying between them. CDR3 size: 13 residues. CDR3 DNA: TGTGCCAGCAGCTGGGGGCCCCGGCCTACGCAGTATTTT. Its protein is CASSWGPRPTQYF.

The chain links TRBV4-1 to TRBJ1-5; 7 bases are shared with TRBD1. This CDR3 comprises 16 residues. CDR1 MGHRA and CDR2 YSYEKL come from the germline V gene. V was clipped by 6 bases and J by 3 bases; unmatched bases: 11. In DNA form, the CDR3 reads TGCGCCAGCAGTCAACCGACAAGGGGGCACAATCAGCCCCAGCATTTT. Translating it yields CASSQPTRGHNQPQHF.

This chain uses TRBV7-9 with TRBJ1-1; no definite D call. This CDR3 has 13 amino acids. V was shortened by 1 base and J by 4 bases, with 7 bases between the two germline ends. Germline lookup yields CDR1 SEHNR and CDR2 FQNEAQ (reference sequence). The CDR3 region has the DNA TGTGCCAGCAGCTTAGAGTTAGTCACTGAAGCTTTCTTT. It specifies CASSLELVTEAFF.

The gene calls are TRBV9 and TRBJ2-3; TRBD2 matches at 14 bases. Per germline, CDR1 SGDLS and CDR2 YYNGEE. The length of the CDR3 is 17 residues. V lost 0 bases and J lost 6; bases outside the gene matches: 6. CDR3 DNA sequence: TGTGCCAGCAGCGTAGTGGGACTAGCGGGGGCCCGGGATACGCAGTATTTT. Translation gives CASSVVGLAGARDTQYF. The whole variable domain, filled in from reference TRBV9 and TRBJ2-3, reads DSGVTQTPKHLITATGQRVTLRCSPRSGDLSVYWYQQSLDQGLQFLIQYYNGEERAKGNILERFSAQQFPDLHSELNLSSLELGDSALYFCASSVVGLAGARDTQYFGPGTRLTVL.

The rearrangement joins TRBV7-3 to TRBJ1-3; no reliable D call. CDR3 length equals 15 residues. Germline-derived CDR1 and CDR2 are SGHTA and FQGTGA. V was trimmed by 5 bases and J by 0 bases, leaving 11 bases between them. The chain's CDR3 is CASSTAGSSGNTIYF. The CDR3 nucleotides are TGTGCCAGCAGCACAGCTGGCAGCTCTGGAAACACCATATATTTT.

V gene TRBV2 combines with J gene TRBJ2-7; D may be TRBD1 (6 bases). The CDR3 sequence is 12 residues long. V was clipped by 7 bases and J by 4 bases, with 11 bases between them. The germline CDR1 and CDR2 sequences are SNHLY and FYNNEI. The DNA of the CDR3 is TGTGCCAGCACCAGACAGGTTTACGAGCAGTACTTC. This gives the protein CASTRQVYEQYF.

V usage is TRBV5-1 and J usage is TRBJ1-1, with no clear D. Germline CDR1 and CDR2: SGHRS and YFSETQ. Trimming cost V 0 bases and J 3 bases, with 6 bases left between them. This CDR3 is 13 amino acids long. For the CDR3, the DNA is TGCGCCAGCAGCTTGGTCGAGGACACTGAAGCTTTCTTT. This codes for CASSLVEDTEAFF.

The J gene is TRBJ1-4, the V gene TRBV7-9; TRBD1 aligns across 7 bases. V lost 5 bases and J lost 7; bases outside the gene matches: 10. Germline assignment: CDR1 SEHNR and CDR2 FQNEAQ (reference sequence). The CDR3 contains 15 residues. In DNA form, the CDR3 reads TGTGCCAGCAGCACACGACAGGGAGACGGTGAAAAACTGTTTTTT. This translates into CASSTRQGDGEKLFF.

The chain combines TRBV14 with TRBJ1-2; the D gene is possibly TRBD1 (6 bases). V lost 1 base and J 7 bases, leaving 13 bases between the germline ends. CDR3 length: 14 residues. Germline CDR1 reads SGHDN; CDR2 reads FVKESK. The CDR3 bases are TGTGCCAGCAGCCAAGGGGCAGGGGATACTGGCTACACCTTC. Amino acids: CASSQGAGDTGYTF.